This TCR beta chain was identified during a study of T cell responses to AZD1222 COVID-19 vaccine. Study-level results: Receipt of two AZD1222 doses was followed by a rise in Spike-specific TCR breadth and depth. Only 5 or 6 AZD1222 recipients were seropositive at baseline.

Germline V lookup: CDR1 KGHSH, CDR2 LQKENI. V lost 6 bases to trimming and J lost 4 bases, with 15 bases between them. The CDR3 consists of 15 residues. Sequenced by immunoSEQ multiplex PCR; TCRdb stores in-frame clones only, minus some. The data show 100,000 to 150,000 clones, about nine tenths seen once. As to this clone: Its specificity is not known.

This rearrangement joins TRBV18 to TRBJ1-4; D remains ambiguous. Sequenced material: peripheral blood, taken on day 0 of MenACWY control vaccination. The origin of this receptor is an adult in good health. In DNA, the CDR3 is TGTGCCAGCTCTCTGGAACAGCGCTATAATGAAAAACTGTTTTTT. This codes for CASSLEQRYNEKLFF.